This note documents a single T cell receptor (beta chain) sequence. Germline V gene data show CDR1 as LNHDA and CDR2 as SQIVND (reference sequence). Trimming took 9 bases from V and 7 from J; bases not matched to a gene: 8. The CDR3 is 13 amino acids. Method: immunoSEQ multiplex PCR; TCRdb's copy keeps in-frame clones and lacks some. Counted here are roughly 230,000 clones, approximately 80% occurring once; the ten biggest clones make up around 30%. This sample was taken from a study of blood T cell repertoires in COVID-19. The source material was peripheral blood. This sequence was found in a man in his forties or fifties with acute or convalescent COVID-19. The chain joins TRBV19 to TRBJ1-4, with 7 bases aligning to TRBD1. In nucleotides, the CDR3 is TGTGCCAGCGAGGACAGGAGGAGTGAAAAACTGTTTTTT. Amino acids: CASEDRRSEKLFF.